The 3 T cell receptor beta chains presented below share a single source sample, sequenced in a study of blood T cell repertoires in COVID-19. Sequenced by immunoSEQ multiplex PCR; TCRdb stores in-frame clones only, minus some. The sample contains about 160,000 clones, roughly four fifths of which appear only once. Material for sequencing was peripheral blood. The receptor set was obtained from a man aged 65-85 years who had recovered from COVID-19.

V and J are TRBV4-3 and TRBJ2-5; D may be TRBD2 (5 bases). The CDR3 length is 13 residues. Trimming left V 0 bases short and J 7 bases short, with 9 bases between. Germline lookup yields CDR1 LGHNA and CDR2 YSLEER. Here the CDR3 reads CASSQEAEGTQYF. The CDR3 DNA is TGCGCCAGCAGCCAAGAGGCCGAGGGGACCCAGTACTTC.

The chain joins TRBV20-1 to TRBJ2-5, with D unclear. The CDR3 sequence is 11 residues long. The V gene lost 3 bases and the J gene lost 7 bases, with 9 bases spanning the gap. Germline loops: CDR1 DFQATT, CDR2 SNEGSKA (reference sequence). CDR3 bases: TGCAGTGCTAGGGGCTTTGGGACCCAGTACTTC. This codes for CSARGFGTQYF.

This chain connects TRBV28 to TRBJ1-2, with D perhaps TRBD1 (5 bases). Trimming left V 6 bases short and J 4 bases short, with 15 bases between. The CDR3 spans 14 residues. Germline V lookup: CDR1 MDHEN, CDR2 SYDVKM. The CDR3 DNA reads TGTGCCAGCAGCCCTGGACAATATCTCTATGGCTACACCTTC. Amino acids: CASSPGQYLYGYTF.